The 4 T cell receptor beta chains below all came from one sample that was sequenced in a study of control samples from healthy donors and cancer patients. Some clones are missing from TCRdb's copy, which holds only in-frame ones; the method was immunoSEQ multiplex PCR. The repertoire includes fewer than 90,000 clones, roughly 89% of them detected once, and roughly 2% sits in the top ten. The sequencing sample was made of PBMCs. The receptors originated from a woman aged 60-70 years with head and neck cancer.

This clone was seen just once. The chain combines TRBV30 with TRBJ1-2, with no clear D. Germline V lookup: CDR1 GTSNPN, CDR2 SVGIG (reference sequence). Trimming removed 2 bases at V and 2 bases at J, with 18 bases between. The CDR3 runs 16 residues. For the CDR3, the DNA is TGTGCCTGGAGTACCTTTTCGGCAGGACTAAACTATGGCTACACCTTC. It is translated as CAWSTFSAGLNYGYTF.

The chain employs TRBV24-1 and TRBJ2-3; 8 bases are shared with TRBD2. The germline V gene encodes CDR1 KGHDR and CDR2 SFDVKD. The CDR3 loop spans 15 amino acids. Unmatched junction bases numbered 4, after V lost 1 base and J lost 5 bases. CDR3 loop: CATSDLAGEVDTQYF. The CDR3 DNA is TGTGCCACCAGTGATTTAGCGGGAGAGGTAGATACGCAGTATTTT.

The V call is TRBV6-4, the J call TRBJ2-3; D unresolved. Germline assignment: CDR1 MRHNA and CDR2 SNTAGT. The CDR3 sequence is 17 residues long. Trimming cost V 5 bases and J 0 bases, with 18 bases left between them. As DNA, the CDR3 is TGTGCCAGCAGTAAGGATCTTGGACCACCTAGCACAGATACGCAGTATTTT. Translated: CASSKDLGPPSTDTQYF.

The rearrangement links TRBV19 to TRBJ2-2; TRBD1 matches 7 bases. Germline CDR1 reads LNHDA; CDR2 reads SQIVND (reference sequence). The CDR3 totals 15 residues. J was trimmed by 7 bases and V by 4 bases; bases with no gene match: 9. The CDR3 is CASSKSQTGFGELFF. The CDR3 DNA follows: TGTGCCAGTAGTAAATCACAGACAGGGTTCGGGGAGCTGTTTTTT.